This entry is about one T cell receptor (beta chain). Its antigen is not yet known. Base quality data are lacking; no much larger clone is found one base away. The data were obtained in a study of blood T cell repertoires in COVID-19 (dated by TCRdb to between 2020 and 2021). At the level of the whole study: The collaborator samples originated in the United States, Italy and Spain and spanned the acute and convalescent phases of COVID-19. The prospective study material was composed of cDNA or gDNA derived from T cells, B-cell-depleted T cells, or PBMCs. Deeply sampled blood TCRbeta repertoires from subjects exposed to, actively infected with, or recovered from COVID-19 were included in the dataset. The repertoires were released in a freely available public database meant as a resource for research on the immune response to SARS-CoV-2. The samples were drawn from two sources: the first 160 participants of the ongoing ImmuneRACE study, and approximately 1,300 subjects contributed by 6 global collaborators. Sample metadata almost always included a de-identified subject ID, COVID-19 status, age in years and sex. Where available, HLA class I and class II types were obtained from metadata supplied by the sample provider rather than from assay-based typing.

The CDR3 holds 14 amino acids from the cysteine to the phenylalanine. The CDR3 DNA has 42 bases and is translated from base 1. V is cut back by 3 bases and J by 5 bases, with 4 bases in the junction unmatched. The germline V gene encodes CDR1 SGHTA and CDR2 FQGTGA. TCRbeta CDR3 regions were amplified from genomic DNA by means of the immunoSEQ Assay, a bias-controlled multiplex PCR. Per the source publication's procedure: Nucleated cell counts per sample were estimated from amplification of reference gene primers within the assay. Sequence reads were collapsed and filtered to measure the absolute abundance of every unique TCRbeta CDR3 rearrangement. For each sample, productive Simpson clonality was calculated as the square root of Simpson's diversity index over productive rearrangements. Entries here come from immuneACCESS through TCRdb and include only in-frame sequences with V and J called. Some clones fail to appear in such tables; in the studies checked, an unresolved V gene covers under half of the shortfall, and the cause of the remainder is unknown. That table supplies the V and J calls and clone size; D and trimming were determined from the DNA. The table for this sample lists 43,000 or so clones; roughly 85% of them were counted only once. Of the sample, about 8.6% falls within the top ten clones.

Collaborating institutions collected whole blood in K2EDTA tubes following their own protocols. For TCRbeta analysis, collaborator samples were shipped as frozen whole blood, as isolated PBMCs, or as DNA extracted from either sample type. Study-level results and caveats: The amount of clinical and demographic metadata varied by source and participant and was provided uncurated.

The sequence joins TRBV7-3 to TRBJ2-5, and TRBD1 aligns with 9 junction nucleotides. Material for sequencing was peripheral blood. The receptor comes from a man aged 55 to 70 with active COVID-19. The nucleotide sequence reads TGTGCCAGCAGCTTCGACAGGGGGACGGAGACCCAGTACTTC. This is translated as CASSFDRGTETQYF.